The next 23 T cell receptor beta chains were all read from a single sample in a study of tissue T cells after allogeneic stem cell transplantation. Sequencing was performed with immunoSEQ multiplex PCR; in TCRdb, only in-frame clones are kept and a portion is missing. Of about 10,000 clones listed, around three fifths are singletons. Sequenced material: tissue from the jejunum, taken at autopsy. All receptors derive from a woman between 18 and 50 years old with breast cancer.

This clone was found a few times. This chain connects TRBV6-5 to TRBJ2-1; D gene uncertain. Deletions cut 7 bases from V and 5 bases from J, with 12 bases between. CDR3 length: 13 amino acids. Per the germline V gene, CDR1 is MNHEY and CDR2 is SVGAGI. CDR3 amino acids: CASTRLYDNEQFF. CDR3 bases: TGTGCCAGCACACGGCTGTACGACAATGAGCAGTTCTTC.

The rearrangement uses TRBV7-2 and TRBJ2-4, with TRBD2 matching 7 bases. The CDR3 has 14 residues. The germline CDR1 and CDR2 sequences are SGHTA and FQGNSA. The trim removed 1 base at V and 5 bases at J, leaving 2 bases unmatched. CDR3 nucleotides: TGTGCCAGCAGCTTAGGACTAGCTCAAAACATTCAGTACTTC. It encodes CASSLGLAQNIQYF. Combining the CDR3 with reference TRBV7-2 and TRBJ2-4 gives the whole variable domain GAGVSQSPSNKVTEKGKDVELRCDPISGHTALYWYRQSLGQGLEFLIYFQGNSAPDKSGLPSDRFSAERTGGSVSTLTIQRTQQEDSAVYLCASSLGLAQNIQYFGAGTRLSVL.

The chain links TRBV7-3 to TRBJ1-1, with TRBD1 as a possible D gene (5 bases). CDR1 and CDR2 from the germline V gene are SGHTA and FQGTGA. The CDR3 consists of 16 residues. V gave up 2 bases and J gave up 1 base, with 14 bases separating them. The DNA for the CDR3 is TGTGCCAGCAGCTTACATGGCGGGGCCTCGAACACTGAAGCTTTCTTT. This gives the protein CASSLHGGASNTEAFF.

The chain joins TRBV6-2 or TRBV6-3 to TRBJ2-7, with 14 nucleotides matching TRBD2. The CDR3 totals 17 residues. With V trimmed by 4 bases and J by 3 bases, 8 bases remained unmatched. Germline V gene lookup returns CDR1 MNHEY and CDR2 SVGEGT. The CDR3 coding sequence is TGTGCCAGCAGTTTTCCCGGACTAGCGGGGGGCTTCTACGAGCAGTACTTC. It yields the protein CASSFPGLAGGFYEQYF.

The chain employs TRBV6-1 and TRBJ2-4; 10 positions agree with TRBD2. V lost 4 bases to trimming and J lost 0 bases; unmatched junction nucleotides: 6. This CDR3 spans 17 amino acids. In germline, CDR1 is MNHNS, CDR2 SASEGT. CDR3 sequence reads: CASSGALAGIAKNIQYF. CDR3 sequence (DNA): TGTGCCAGCAGTGGGGCACTAGCGGGAATAGCCAAAAACATTCAGTACTTC.

This clone was counted between two and nine times. One end of the junction does not line up with germline, which may come from a read error. J is TRBJ1-3 and V is TRBV19, with D perhaps matching TRBD1 (5 bases). This CDR3 contains 16 residues. The germline V gene has CDR1 LNHDA and CDR2 SQIVND (reference sequence). The CDR3 DNA reads as TGTGCCAGTAGTCCAATCCAGGGTCTCTCTGGAAACACCATGTATTTT. This codes for CASSPIQGLSGNTMYF.

This chain joins TRBV5-6 and TRBJ1-5; a weak D match, TRBD1 (5 bases). The germline V and J ends were trimmed by 4 bases and 9 bases, with 11 bases remaining between them. The CDR3 runs to 12 residues. The germline V gene has CDR1 SGHDT and CDR2 YYEEEE. The CDR3 nucleotides are TGTGCCAGCAGCCCTGGGGGGGGGCCCCAGCATTTT. It translates to CASSPGGGPQHF.

The J gene is TRBJ2-2, the V gene TRBV7-3; TRBD2 might be the D (5 bases). Trimming cost V 5 bases and J 6 bases, with 16 bases left between them. CDR3 length: 15 residues. Germline lookup yields CDR1 SGHTA and CDR2 FQGTGA. The chain's CDR3 is CASSPRTSFPGELFF. CDR3 coding DNA: TGTGCCAGCAGCCCTCGGACTTCCTTCCCCGGGGAGCTGTTTTTT. The full variable domain, rest sourced from reference TRBV7-3 and TRBJ2-2, is GAGVSQTPSNKVTEKGKYVELRCDPISGHTALYWYRQSLGQGPEFLIYFQGTGAADDSGLPNDRFFAVRPEGSVSTLKIQRTERGDSAVYLCASSPRTSFPGELFFGEGSRLTVL.

The genes are TRBV14 and TRBJ1-1, with a possible D match to TRBD1 (5 bases). V lost 4 bases to trimming and J lost 4 bases, with 10 bases between them. The CDR3 consists of 13 residues. CDR1 and CDR2 from the germline V gene are SGHDN and FVKESK. The CDR3 sequence is CASSRRGTTEAFF. The CDR3 coding sequence is TGTGCCAGCAGCCGGAGGGGCACCACTGAAGCTTTCTTT.

The V call is TRBV3-1 (or the pseudogene TRBV3-2), the J call TRBJ2-2; TRBD2 matches 8 bases. Germline V lookup: CDR1 LGHDT, CDR2 YNNKEL (reference sequence). With V trimmed by 8 bases and J by 4 bases, 6 bases remained unmatched. The CDR3 runs to 14 residues. The CDR3 protein is CASARLASTGELFF. In DNA, the CDR3 is TGTGCCAGCGCGCGACTAGCGAGCACCGGGGAGCTGTTTTTT.

The sample holds a few counts of this clone. The chain is built from TRBV4-1 and TRBJ2-7; D call uncertain. Trimming shortened V by 4 bases and J by 3 bases, and 16 bases separated the two germline ends. This CDR3 is 15 amino acids long. Germline values: CDR1 MGHRA, CDR2 YSYEKL. The CDR3 DNA reads as TGCGCCAGCAGCCGCCAGGAACGGGCCGACTACGAGCAGTACTTC. This codes for CASSRQERADYEQYF.

The chain couples TRBV6-1 to TRBJ1-5, with no clear D. The V end lost 2 bases, the J end lost 3 bases, and 11 bases lay between the germline ends. The CDR3 has 15 amino acids. Germline-derived CDR1 and CDR2 are MNHNS and SASEGT. The DNA for the CDR3 is TGTGCCAGCAGTGAAATTGGGGTGGCCAATCAGCCCCAGCATTTT. Translated: CASSEIGVANQPQHF.

This clone showed up just a few times. This chain uses TRBV27 with TRBJ2-7; D possibly corresponds to TRBD1 (6 bases). Germline loops: CDR1 MNHEY, CDR2 SMNVEV (reference sequence). V lost 1 base, J lost 5 bases, and 12 bases lay in between. There are 14 residues in the CDR3. CDR3 region: CASSLWQGRNEQYF. Here the CDR3 DNA reads TGTGCCAGCAGTTTATGGCAGGGGCGCAACGAGCAGTACTTC.

The chain links TRBV2 to TRBJ2-2; 9 bases are shared with TRBD2. V dropped 6 bases and J dropped 2; count of bases not matched to a gene: 7. The CDR3 sequence is 16 residues long. The germline V gene has CDR1 SNHLY and CDR2 FYNNEI. The CDR3 reads CASSPGLAYNTGELFF. The CDR3 DNA follows: TGTGCCAGCAGCCCTGGACTAGCGTACAACACCGGGGAGCTGTTTTTT.

This sequence joins TRBV19 and TRBJ1-3, with D possibly matching TRBD1 (5 bases). CDR3 length: 13 residues. Trimming left V 3 bases short and J 3 bases short, with 6 bases between. Germline V gives CDR1 LNHDA, CDR2 SQIVND (reference sequence). This CDR3 reads CASSIRDGNTIYF. CDR3 nucleotides: TGTGCCAGTAGTATCAGGGATGGAAACACCATATATTTT. The complete variable domain, with remaining parts taken from reference TRBV19 and TRBJ1-3, reads DGGITQSPKYLFRKEGQNVTLSCEQNLNHDAMYWYRQDPGQGLRLIYYSQIVNDFQKGDIAEGYSVSREKKESFPLTVTSAQKNPTAFYLCASSIRDGNTIYFGEGSWLTVV.

This clone was counted only a few times. The chain combines TRBV5-5 with TRBJ2-7; D uncertain. V was cut by 2 bases and J by 3 bases, with 12 bases left in between. Germline CDR1 reads SGHKS; CDR2 reads YYEKEE (reference sequence). CDR3 length: 14 residues. In DNA form, the CDR3 reads TGTGCCAGCAGCTTCGGGCGGCCAGACTACGAGCAGTACTTC. This codes for CASSFGRPDYEQYF.

This rearrangement joins TRBV3-1 (or the pseudogene TRBV3-2) to TRBJ1-3; D remains unclear. This CDR3 contains 13 residues. Trimming took 3 bases from V and 2 from J, leaving 5 bases between them. The germline V gene encodes CDR1 LGHDT and CDR2 YNNKEL (reference sequence). Here the CDR3 reads CASSQRAGNTIYF. The CDR3 nucleotides read TGTGCCAGCAGCCAGCGGGCTGGAAACACCATATATTTT.

The gene calls are TRBV7-3 and TRBJ1-5; 7 nucleotides agree with TRBD1. CDR1 and CDR2 from the germline V gene are SGHTA and FQGTGA. V trimming: 0 bases; J trimming: 0 bases; junction bases outside the gene matches: 2. CDR3 length: 16 residues. This CDR3 is CASSLTGGYSNQPQHF. The CDR3, as DNA: TGTGCCAGCAGCTTAACAGGGGGCTATAGCAATCAGCCCCAGCATTTT.

The genes are TRBV6-4 and TRBJ2-3; TRBD2 might be the D (5 bases). Germline V gives CDR1 MRHNA, CDR2 SNTAGT. V was pared by 5 bases and J by 8 bases, with 14 bases between. This CDR3 spans 13 amino acids. The CDR3 coding sequence is TGTGCCAGCAGTTCGGACGGGGTTGGTACGCAGTATTTT. This gives the protein CASSSDGVGTQYF.

The J gene is TRBJ1-2, the V gene TRBV6-5; D ambiguous. From germline, CDR1 is MNHEY and CDR2 SVGAGI. The germline V and J ends were trimmed by 7 bases and 4 bases, with 13 bases remaining between them. This CDR3 contains 13 residues. The CDR3 sequence: CASNPGGFYGYTF. For the CDR3, the DNA is TGTGCCAGCAATCCCGGTGGGTTCTATGGCTACACCTTC.

A few counts support this clone. The J gene is TRBJ1-5, the V gene TRBV9; D remains unclear. CDR1 is SGDLS, CDR2 YYNGEE, per germline. V was pared by 4 bases and J by 6 bases, with 14 bases between. This CDR3 has 14 residues. Here the CDR3 DNA reads TGTGCCAGCAGCCCTTGGAACTCCCCTCAGCCCCAGCATTTT. Translation gives CASSPWNSPQPQHF.

In DNA, the CDR3 is TGTGCCAGCTCACCGTCTAACTATGGCTACACCTTC. The encoded protein is CASSPSNYGYTF. The rearrangement links TRBV18 to TRBJ1-2; D gene ambiguous. The V end lost 3 bases, the J end lost 0 bases, and 2 bases lay between the germline ends. The length of the CDR3 is 12 residues. The V gene's germline CDR1 is KGHSH and CDR2 LQKENI.

This clone is termed medium-sized. One junction end does not reproduce the germline sequence, and a read error may be involved. CDR3 coding DNA: TGTGCCATCAGTGAGTTCGACAGGAAGAAGTCCCCCCCGCACTTC. It encodes CAISEFDRKKSPPHF. The J gene is TRBJ2-7, the V gene TRBV10-3; tentatively, D is TRBD1 (6 bases). Germline V CDR1 and CDR2: ENHRY, SYGVKD. The CDR3 runs to 15 residues.